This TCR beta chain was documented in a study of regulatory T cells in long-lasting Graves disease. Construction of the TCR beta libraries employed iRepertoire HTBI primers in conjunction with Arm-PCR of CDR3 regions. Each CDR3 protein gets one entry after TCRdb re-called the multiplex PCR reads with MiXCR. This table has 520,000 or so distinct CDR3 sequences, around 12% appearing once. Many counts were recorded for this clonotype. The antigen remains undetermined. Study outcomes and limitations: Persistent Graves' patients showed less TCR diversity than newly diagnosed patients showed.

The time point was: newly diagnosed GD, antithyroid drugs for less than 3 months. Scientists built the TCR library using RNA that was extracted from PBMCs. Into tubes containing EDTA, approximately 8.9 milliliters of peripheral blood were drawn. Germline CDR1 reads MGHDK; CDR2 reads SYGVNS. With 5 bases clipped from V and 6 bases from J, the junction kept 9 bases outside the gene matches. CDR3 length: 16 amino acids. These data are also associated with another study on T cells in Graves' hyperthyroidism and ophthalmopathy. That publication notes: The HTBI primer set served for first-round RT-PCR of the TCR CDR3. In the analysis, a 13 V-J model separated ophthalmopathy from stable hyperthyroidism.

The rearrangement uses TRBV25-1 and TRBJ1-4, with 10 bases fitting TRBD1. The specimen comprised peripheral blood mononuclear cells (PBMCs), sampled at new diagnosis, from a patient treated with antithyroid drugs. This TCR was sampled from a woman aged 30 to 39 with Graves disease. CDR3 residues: CASSPLLGTGDEKLFF. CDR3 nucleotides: TGTGCCAGCAGTCCTTTACTTGGGACAGGGGATGAAAAACTGTTTTTT.